Below are 18 T cell receptor beta chains sequenced from a single sample in a study of lymphopenia after photon versus proton radiotherapy. The method was immunoSEQ multiplex PCR; TCRdb's version includes in-frame clones alone and lacks a portion of them. This table has some 30,000 clones, approximately 86% appearing once. The sample consisted of peripheral blood, taken from a patient treated with proton-based radiotherapy. Source of these receptors: a woman aged 60 to 75 with cholangiocarcinoma. Some clones in this sample may be carry-over from other donors' samples.

This clone was seen only once. The chain couples TRBV4-3 to TRBJ1-5, with D unclear. The CDR3 consists of 14 residues. Germline V gives CDR1 LGHNA, CDR2 YSLEER. Trimming removed 0 bases from V and 8 bases from J, with 11 bases in between. CDR3 DNA: TGCGCCAGCAGCCAAGAGAGGGTATCTAAGCCCCAGCATTTT. This codes for CASSQERVSKPQHF.

The J gene is TRBJ2-1, the V gene TRBV9, with a possible D match to TRBD2 (6 bases). In germline, CDR1 is SGDLS, CDR2 YYNGEE. V gave up 0 bases and J gave up 6 bases, with 10 bases separating them. The CDR3 covers 14 residues. Here the CDR3 DNA reads TGTGCCAGCAGCGTAGATGCGGGAAGCAATGAGCAGTTCTTC. This codes for CASSVDAGSNEQFF.

The rearrangement links TRBV19 to TRBJ1-2; weak D call: TRBD1 (5 bases). The germline V gene encodes CDR1 LNHDA and CDR2 SQIVND (reference sequence). With 2 bases removed from V and 4 bases from J, the gap between germline ends came to 8 bases. The CDR3 length is 13 residues. In DNA, the CDR3 is TGTGCCAGTAGTATATCAGGGACCTATGGCTACACCTTC. Translation gives CASSISGTYGYTF. The whole variable domain, filled in from reference TRBV19 and TRBJ1-2, reads DGGITQSPKYLFRKEGQNVTLSCEQNLNHDAMYWYRQDPGQGLRLIYYSQIVNDFQKGDIAEGYSVSREKKESFPLTVTSAQKNPTAFYLCASSISGTYGYTFGSGTRLTVV.

J is TRBJ1-3 and V is TRBV5-1; no reliable D call. CDR1 is SGHRS, CDR2 YFSETQ, per germline. V lost 3 bases and J 0 bases, leaving 10 bases between the germline ends. CDR3 length: 15 amino acids. In DNA form, the CDR3 reads TGCGCCAGCAGCTCCACCGAGATCTCTGGAAACACCATATATTTT. Translating gives CASSSTEISGNTIYF.

The V call is TRBV4-3, the J call TRBJ2-7; 11 bases map to TRBD2. Germline-derived CDR1 and CDR2 are LGHNA and YSLEER. V lost 4 bases to trimming and J lost 3 bases; unmatched junction nucleotides: 8. CDR3 length equals 16 residues. Here the CDR3 reads CASSPTPTSGNYEQYF. In DNA form, the CDR3 reads TGCGCCAGCAGCCCGACCCCGACTAGCGGGAACTACGAGCAGTACTTC.

The CDR3 DNA sequence: TGTGCCAGCATGGACTATCCCTACAATGAGCAGTTCTTC. This translates into CASMDYPYNEQFF. The chain is built from TRBV28 and TRBJ2-1; maybe TRBD2 (6 bases). Germline CDR1 MDHEN, CDR2 SYDVKM. Deletions cut 7 bases from V and 2 bases from J, with 9 bases between. This CDR3 is 13 amino acids long. The variable domain in full, with the rest retrieved from reference TRBV28 and TRBJ2-1, is DVKVTQSSRYLVKRTGEKVFLECVQDMDHENMFWYRQDPGLGLRLIYFSYDVKMKEKGDIPEGYSVSREKKERFSLILESASTNQTSMYLCASMDYPYNEQFFGPGTRLTVL.

The gene calls are TRBV7-3 and TRBJ1-5, with a weak D call TRBD1 (5 bases). This CDR3 has 14 amino acids. Trimming stripped 2 bases from V and 7 bases from J, with 12 bases between. Germline V lookup: CDR1 SGHTA, CDR2 FQGTGA. The CDR3 nucleotides are TGTGCCAGCAGCTTAGTAGGGGCGCGCCAGCCCCAGCATTTT. It specifies CASSLVGARQPQHF.

The rearrangement uses TRBV19 and TRBJ2-4; D is tentatively TRBD1 or TRBD2 (6 bases each). This CDR3 is built from 13 residues. The germline gives CDR1 LNHDA, CDR2 SQIVND (reference sequence). V dropped 3 bases and J dropped 6 bases, with 9 bases sitting between them. The CDR3 DNA sequence: TGTGCCAGTAGTATTAGGGGGGTAAACATTCAGTACTTC. This translates into CASSIRGVNIQYF. The whole variable domain, filled in from reference TRBV19 and TRBJ2-4, reads DGGITQSPKYLFRKEGQNVTLSCEQNLNHDAMYWYRQDPGQGLRLIYYSQIVNDFQKGDIAEGYSVSREKKESFPLTVTSAQKNPTAFYLCASSIRGVNIQYFGAGTRLSVL.

The chain carries TRBV18 and TRBJ2-2; tentative D call: TRBD1 (5 bases). Trimming stripped 2 bases from V and 1 base from J, with 5 bases between. This CDR3 has 14 residues. Germline CDR1 is KGHSH and CDR2 is LQKENI. CDR3: CASSPGQNTGELFF. The CDR3 bases are TGTGCCAGCTCACCAGGACAGAACACCGGGGAGCTGTTTTTT.

This clone was seen a single time. This sequence joins TRBV7-8 and TRBJ2-5, with D perhaps matching TRBD1 (6 bases). V was pared by 5 bases and J by 9 bases, with 19 bases between. The germline CDR1 and CDR2 sequences are SGHVS and FQNEAQ. This CDR3 spans 14 amino acids. CDR3 sequence: CASSATGPQGAQYF. CDR3 DNA: TGTGCCAGCAGCGCTACAGGGCCCCAAGGGGCCCAGTACTTC.

The genes are TRBV5-1 and TRBJ1-3; D not certain. With 1 base removed from V and 0 bases from J, the gap between germline ends came to 5 bases. Germline loops: CDR1 SGHRS, CDR2 YFSETQ. This CDR3 region has 14 residues. The DNA of the CDR3 is TGCGCCAGCAGCTTGTTGTACTCTGGAAACACCATATATTTT. It codes for CASSLLYSGNTIYF.

DNA for the CDR3: TGCAGCGTAGGGTGGGGGAGAACCGGGGAGCTGTTTTTT. This translates into CSVGWGRTGELFF. The chain uses TRBV29-1 and TRBJ2-2; possibly TRBD1 or TRBD2 for D (5 bases each). Trimming stripped 6 bases from V and 5 bases from J, with 13 bases between. This CDR3 has 13 residues. Germline V CDR1 and CDR2: SQVTM, ANQGSEA.

The genes are TRBV7-9 and TRBJ2-7; D unclear. CDR1 is SEHNR and CDR2 is FQNEAQ in the germline V gene (reference sequence). Trimming took 4 bases from V and 3 from J, leaving 10 bases between them. The CDR3 totals 13 residues. CDR3 DNA sequence: TGTGCCAGCAGCTCTCTGAGTCTCTACGAGCAGTACTTC. Its translation is CASSSLSLYEQYF.

The chain uses TRBV7-6 and TRBJ2-7; maybe TRBD1 (8 bases). V was clipped by 5 bases and J by 7 bases, with 15 bases between them. Looked up from germline, CDR1 is SGHVS and CDR2 is FNYEAQ. The CDR3 contains 13 residues. CDR3 nucleotides: TGTGCCAGCAGCCAGGACAGGGAGGGGGAGCAGTACTTC. Protein sequence: CASSQDREGEQYF.

This chain uses TRBV9 with TRBJ1-4; D unresolved. CDR1 SGDLS and CDR2 YYNGEE come from the germline V gene. The germline V and J ends were trimmed by 7 bases and 4 bases, with 11 bases remaining between them. The CDR3 length is 13 residues. The CDR3 region has the DNA TGTGCCAGCCAGAGGGCCCATAATGAAAAACTGTTTTTT. This sequence encodes CASQRAHNEKLFF. Looking up the rest from reference TRBV9 and TRBJ1-4 gives the full variable domain: DSGVTQTPKHLITATGQRVTLRCSPRSGDLSVYWYQQSLDQGLQFLIQYYNGEERAKGNILERFSAQQFPDLHSELNLSSLELGDSALYFCASQRAHNEKLFFGSGTQLSVL.

This clone was found a few times. The J gene is TRBJ1-2, the V gene TRBV5-1, with 9 bases identical to TRBD1. V shed 0 bases and J 3 bases; nucleotides not matched to a gene: 6. The CDR3 totals 16 residues. Germline CDR1 SGHRS, CDR2 YFSETQ. CDR3 nucleotide sequence: TGCGCCAGCAGCTTGGGTACAGGGGGCGCGGACTATGGCTACACCTTC. Translating it yields CASSLGTGGADYGYTF.

CDR3 region: CATRTSGANEQFF. The CDR3 nucleotides read TGTGCCACCAGGACTAGCGGGGCGAATGAGCAGTTCTTC. This chain joins TRBV6-1 and TRBJ2-1; 12 bases match TRBD2. CDR1 is MNHNS and CDR2 is SASEGT in the germline V gene. J was trimmed by 7 bases and V by 10 bases; bases with no gene match: 5. The CDR3 has 13 residues.

The chain carries TRBV5-1 and TRBJ1-5; no firm D call. Germline-derived CDR1 and CDR2 are SGHRS and YFSETQ. The CDR3 extends over 13 amino acids. Trimming stripped 1 base from V and 7 bases from J, with 9 bases between. CDR3 protein: CASSLRRGQPQHF. The CDR3 nucleotides are TGCGCCAGCAGCTTGAGGAGAGGGCAGCCCCAGCATTTT. Using reference TRBV5-1 and TRBJ1-5 for the parts outside the CDR3, the full variable domain is KAGVTQTPRYLIKTRGQQVTLSCSPISGHRSVSWYQQTPGQGLQFLFEYFSETQRNKGNFPGRFSGRQFSNSRSEMNVSTLELGDSALYLCASSLRRGQPQHFGDGTRLSIL.